This T cell receptor (beta chain) appears in the sequencing data of a study of shared clonotypes between healthy human individuals. Study context: The donors, a couple of women and a few men, were aged 18 to 49. Used for every donor were three CD4 naive, three CD4 memory, two CD8 naive and one CD8 memory plate.

The assay was immunoSEQ multiplex PCR, and TCRdb's table has in-frame clones only and misses some. The table shows 2 million to 2.5 million clones, with 92% occurring only once. V lost 1 base, J lost 4 bases, and 4 bases stayed unmatched. The CDR3 has 15 residues. Germline V gene data show CDR1 as KGHSH and CDR2 as LQKENI. Among the donors, all were Caucasian adults who lived in Nashville, Tennessee. It was into CD45RA+ naive and CD45RA-negative memory subsets that the CD4+ cells were split. Sequencing was carried out using naive CD4+ T cells from PBMCs. The subset was: CD45RA+ positively selected. This chain connects TRBV18 to TRBJ1-5, with 7 bases fitting TRBD1. This TCR was sampled from a man between 18 and 35 years old in good health. Some clones in this sample may be carry-over from other donors' samples. CDR3 in DNA: TGTGCCAGCTCACCACAGATACAGGGGAATCAGCCCCAGCATTTT. It codes for CASSPQIQGNQPQHF.